The T cell receptor beta chain described here comes from a study of response to subunit inactivated influenza vaccine. Study findings and constraints: After each seasonal influenza vaccination, few new T cells are recruited, the authors suggested.

A word on this clonotype: What it binds is not known.

With 5 bases removed from V and 3 bases from J, the gap between germline ends came to 17 bases. The CDR3 is 15 amino acids. TCRdb re-called the RT-PCR reads with MiXCR, one entry per CDR3 protein. The sample includes 600,000 to 700,000 distinct CDR3 sequences, 13% to 15% of them seen just once. The rearrangement joins TRBV12-3 or TRBV12-4 to TRBJ2-7; D is possibly TRBD2 (7 bases). The clonotype comes from a man aged 50 to 60 who received an inactivated influenza vaccine. The sequenced sample was PBMCs from blood, obtained 14 to 15 days before vaccination. The CDR3 reads CASSPRQAGVYEQYF. Written as DNA, the CDR3 is TGTGCCAGCAGTCCTAGACAGGCGGGGGTCTACGAGCAGTACTTC.